This TCR beta chain was found in a study of blood T cells in healthy people across ages. Broader study findings: Relative to aged donors, long-lived donors carried more naive CD4+ cells and displayed higher diversity.

For this clonotype: Its antigen is currently unknown.

Healthy Caucasians from Russia aged about 6 to 90 served as donors. Researchers collected roughly 10 milliliters of peripheral blood from every single donor. No fewer than 6 million PBMCs went into each sample. The use of a sample-barcoded 5' primer and a J-beta primer mix characterized a second PCR of roughly 6 to 11 cycles. MiXCR, run by TCRdb on the 5' RACE reads, gives a single entry per CDR3 protein. The profile shows 650,000 to 900,000 distinct CDR3 sequences, under 80% of them singletons. The CDR3 loop spans 13 amino acids. With 4 bases removed from V and 10 bases from J, the gap between germline ends came to 15 bases. Germline CDR1 is SGHTA and CDR2 is FQGTGA.

The sequencing input was blood. This receptor was obtained from a man aged 25-45 years in good health. The chain carries TRBV7-3 and TRBJ2-3, with D possibly matching TRBD1 (6 bases). The CDR3 DNA is TGTGCCAGCAGCTCCAGGGGACCCCCAGCGCAGTATTTT. Encoded protein: CASSSRGPPAQYF.